This TCR beta chain was identified during a study of identical twins. This clonotype was observed at least ten times. Its antigen is not identified. All donors were healthy, and all were Caucasian. V lost 5 bases and J lost 0, with 14 bases in between. The V gene's germline CDR1 is SGHVS and CDR2 FQNEAQ. The CDR3 is 16 residues long. Via MiXCR, TCRdb re-called the 5' RACE reads, giving one row per CDR3 protein. The data hold approximately 620,000 distinct CDR3 sequences, with roughly 8% observed a single time. Study-wide results and limits: For monozygotic twins, models underestimated out-of-frame TCR alpha sharing. Alpha sequences that were out-of-frame and twin-shared showed an excess of low generation probability. Memory repertoires lacked the insertion deficit that abundant cord blood beta clonotypes showed.

The sample was also linked to a second study, of yellow fever vaccine responses in identical twins.

The V gene is TRBV7-8, the J gene TRBJ1-5; D is ambiguous. The origin of this receptor is a woman under 30 in good health. The sample was PBMCs. The CDR3 DNA sequence: TGTGCCAGCAGCGACGGGCAGTTGTATAGCAATCAGCCCCAGCATTTT. Protein product: CASSDGQLYSNQPQHF.